The 24 T cell receptor beta chains reported below all come from one sample, sequenced in a study of identical twins. TCRdb re-called the 5' RACE reads through MiXCR, storing one row per CDR3 protein. This table holds approximately 630,000 distinct CDR3 sequences, about 7.6% found once. This same sample was also taken into another study, of yellow fever vaccine responses in identical twins.

Sequences were obtained from PBMCs. All receptors derive from a woman between 18 and 30 years old in good health.

This clonotype was recorded many times. This chain joins TRBV9 and TRBJ1-2, with D possibly being TRBD1 (6 bases). CDR1 and CDR2 (germline): SGDLS, YYNGEE. CDR3 length: 14 residues. The V end was cut by 3 bases, the J end by 6 bases, with 15 bases between. The CDR3 sequence: CASSEVRAGDGYTF. The DNA of the CDR3 is TGTGCCAGCAGCGAAGTGCGGGCAGGGGATGGCTACACCTTC.

The rearrangement joins TRBV4-2 to TRBJ2-2; D is perhaps TRBD1 (5 bases). Germline CDR1 LGHNA, CDR2 YNFKEQ. V lost 4 bases to trimming and J lost 2 bases, with 17 bases between them. This CDR3 comprises 17 residues. CDR3 sequence: CASSPDLGAANTGELFF. DNA of the CDR3: TGTGCCAGCAGCCCAGATCTTGGGGCCGCTAACACCGGGGAGCTGTTTTTT.

This clonotype was recorded a few times. This rearrangement joins TRBV20-1 to TRBJ1-1; 12 nucleotides match TRBD1. The CDR3 sequence is 15 residues long. The germline CDR1 and CDR2 sequences are DFQATT and SNEGSKA (reference sequence). Trimming cost V 2 bases and J 5 bases; bases outside gene matches: 6. The chain's CDR3 is CSARTGTGGGTEAFF. CDR3 bases: TGCAGTGCTAGAACCGGGACAGGGGGCGGAACTGAAGCTTTCTTT.

This clonotype appeared a few times. The rearrangement links TRBV29-1 to TRBJ2-5; D unresolved. Germline V lookup: CDR1 SQVTM, CDR2 ANQGSEA. The CDR3 covers 12 residues. V was trimmed by 7 bases and J by 5 bases, leaving 14 bases between them. The CDR3 here is CSAQGMGETQYF. The CDR3 nucleotides read TGCAGCGCTCAAGGGATGGGGGAGACCCAGTACTTC.

This clonotype has a handful of counts. The CDR3 spells CASSLRNANTGELFF. In nucleotides, the CDR3 is TGCGCCAGCAGCCTACGGAACGCGAACACCGGGGAGCTGTTTTTT. The chain uses TRBV5-1 and TRBJ2-2; D is unclear. Trimming pared 4 bases from V and 0 bases from J, leaving 10 bases between. The CDR3 consists of 15 residues. Germline V CDR1 and CDR2: SGHRS, YFSETQ.

This clonotype occurred a few times. This rearrangement joins TRBV29-1 to TRBJ2-5, with D uncertain. The V gene lost 4 bases and the J gene lost 5 bases, with 14 bases spanning the gap. This CDR3 has 13 residues. CDR1 and CDR2 (germline): SQVTM, ANQGSEA. The CDR3 loop is CSVVGLFDETQYF. The CDR3, as DNA: TGCAGCGTTGTGGGTCTTTTCGATGAGACCCAGTACTTC.

This clonotype came up a few times. This chain uses TRBV6-1 with TRBJ2-5; D is possibly TRBD1 or TRBD2 (6 bases each). Per the germline V gene, CDR1 is MNHNS and CDR2 is SASEGT. The CDR3 totals 15 residues. V was cut by 6 bases and J by 1 base, with 15 bases left in between. The DNA for the CDR3 is TGTGCCAGCAGCCGGGGTGGGGGGCTCCAAGAGACCCAGTACTTC. It translates to CASSRGGGLQETQYF.

This sequence joins TRBV12-3 or TRBV12-4 and TRBJ1-2; D is undetermined. With 9 bases removed from V and 1 base from J, the gap between germline ends came to 9 bases. The CDR3 is made up of 12 amino acids. The CDR3 coding sequence is TGTGCCAGTTCACTCCGTAACTATGGCTACACCTTC. Translating it yields CASSLRNYGYTF.

This clonotype was observed a few times. The chain uses TRBV11-2 and TRBJ1-1; the match to TRBD1 covers 8 bases. Germline loops: CDR1 SGHAT, CDR2 FQNNGV. After removal of 2 bases from V and 7 bases from J, the junction contained 3 bases not matched to a gene. The CDR3 consists of 13 residues. This CDR3 is CASSLKQGGEAFF. DNA of the CDR3: TGTGCCAGCAGCTTAAAACAGGGGGGTGAAGCTTTCTTT.

The chain links TRBV29-1 to TRBJ2-1, with D uncertain. Germline V gene data show CDR1 as SQVTM and CDR2 as ANQGSEA. V was shortened by 7 bases and J by 2 bases, with 9 bases between the two germline ends. This CDR3 has 12 amino acids. The chain's CDR3 is CSAGSTYNEQFF. The CDR3 nucleotides are TGCAGCGCCGGAAGCACCTACAATGAGCAGTTCTTC.

This chain connects TRBV5-1 to TRBJ2-1; weak D call: TRBD1 (6 bases). V lost 0 bases and J lost 5, with 15 bases in between. The CDR3 is 16 amino acids. CDR1 is SGHRS and CDR2 is YFSETQ in the germline V gene. CDR3 DNA: TGCGCCAGCAGCTTGGCCATACAGGGAAGAAACAATGAGCAGTTCTTC. Translated: CASSLAIQGRNNEQFF.

The DNA for the CDR3 is TGTGCCATCAGTCGGGCCCAGACGAGCACCGGGGAGCTGTTTTTT. Its protein product is CAISRAQTSTGELFF. V gene TRBV10-3 combines with J gene TRBJ2-2; D is ambiguous. Trimming took 5 bases from V and 4 from J, leaving 14 bases between them. This CDR3 spans 15 amino acids. Germline CDR1 is ENHRY and CDR2 is SYGVKD.

This clonotype was counted between two and nine times. The rearrangement uses TRBV4-1 and TRBJ2-5; 8 nucleotides line up with TRBD2. The CDR3 has 15 amino acids. In germline, CDR1 is MGHRA, CDR2 YSYEKL. The ends lost 2 bases at V and 2 bases at J; junction bases unmatched: 4. This CDR3 is CASSQNPSGQETQYF. In DNA form, the CDR3 reads TGCGCCAGCAGCCAAAATCCTAGCGGGCAAGAGACCCAGTACTTC.

This chain joins TRBV20-1 and TRBJ2-1; D is tentatively TRBD1 or TRBD2 (5 bases each). V was shortened by 3 bases and J by 7 bases, with 13 bases between the two germline ends. From germline, CDR1 is DFQATT and CDR2 SNEGSKA (reference sequence). CDR3 length: 13 residues. CDR3 nucleotide sequence: TGCAGTGCTAGGGGGACCGGGTTGAATGAGCAGTTCTTC. It is translated as CSARGTGLNEQFF.

The chain joins TRBV7-2 to TRBJ2-5; D is ambiguous. This CDR3 has 14 residues. The V gene's germline CDR1 is SGHTA and CDR2 FQGNSA. The V end lost 1 base, the J end lost 5 bases, and 11 bases lay between the germline ends. The DNA of the CDR3 is TGTGCCAGCAGCTTAGGGATGGGCTTCGAGACCCAGTACTTC. Protein sequence: CASSLGMGFETQYF. The full variable domain, its missing parts supplied by reference TRBV7-2 and TRBJ2-5, is GAGVSQSPSNKVTEKGKDVELRCDPISGHTALYWYRQSLGQGLEFLIYFQGNSAPDKSGLPSDRFSAERTGGSVSTLTIQRTQQEDSAVYLCASSLGMGFETQYFGPGTRLLVL.

The sample holds a few counts of this clonotype. The rearrangement uses TRBV28 and TRBJ1-5; maybe TRBD1 (6 bases). Germline V lookup: CDR1 MDHEN, CDR2 SYDVKM. The CDR3 has 14 amino acids. Between the trimmed V and J ends, which lost 6 bases and 7 bases, there was a span of 16 bases. In nucleotides, the CDR3 is TGTGCCAGCAGGGTGGGGGGGGCCGGACAGCCCCAGCATTTT. Residues: CASRVGGAGQPQHF.

This clonotype was seen at least ten times. This rearrangement joins TRBV28 to TRBJ2-7; D remains unclear. CDR1 is MDHEN, CDR2 SYDVKM, per germline. The CDR3 totals 17 residues. V was trimmed by 5 bases and J by 2 bases, leaving 22 bases between them. For the CDR3, the DNA is TGTGCCAGCAGTGCCTCCGCCCCAGGCAGGAGTCCCTACGAGCAGTACTTC. Translated, it gives CASSASAPGRSPYEQYF.

The genes are TRBV6-9 and TRBJ2-7; a possible D gene is TRBD1 (5 bases). This CDR3 has 14 amino acids. Germline CDR1 MNHGY, CDR2 SVAAGI. The germline V and J ends were trimmed by 7 bases and 2 bases, with 15 bases remaining between them. CDR3 DNA: TGTGCCAGCATCGAAGAGGACACAACCTACGAGCAGTACGTC. Translating it yields CASIEEDTTYEQYV.

This clonotype was picked up a small number of times. The rearrangement joins TRBV4-1 to TRBJ1-5; D is unresolved. V lost 7 bases and J lost 3, with 13 bases in between. The CDR3 loop spans 14 amino acids. CDR1 and CDR2 from the germline V gene are MGHRA and YSYEKL. CDR3 loop: CASNSGNSNQPQHF. For the CDR3, the DNA is TGCGCCAGCAATTCAGGCAATTCCAATCAGCCCCAGCATTTT.

In its sample, this clonotype was seen a few times. V gene TRBV13 combines with J gene TRBJ2-5, with TRBD2 identical over 10 bases. Germline CDR1 and CDR2: PRHDT and FYEKMQ (reference sequence). The CDR3 runs 15 residues. V shed 5 bases, J shed 5 bases, and the junction held 8 bases outside the gene matches. The CDR3 reads CASSALAGSGETQYF. The CDR3 coding sequence is TGTGCCAGCAGCGCACTAGCGGGGTCCGGGGAGACCCAGTACTTC.

This clonotype was seen ten or more times. The J gene is TRBJ1-2, the V gene TRBV7-9; D ambiguous. The V and J ends lost 3 bases and 3 bases respectively, with 14 bases between them. The CDR3 is 15 amino acids. The germline gives CDR1 SEHNR, CDR2 FQNEAQ (reference sequence). The CDR3 sequence is CASSFSGRKDYGYTF. CDR3 in DNA: TGTGCCAGCAGCTTCAGCGGCAGGAAGGACTATGGCTACACCTTC.

This clonotype was observed at least ten times. The chain links TRBV4-2 to TRBJ1-6, with D perhaps matching TRBD1 (6 bases). Germline lookup yields CDR1 LGHNA and CDR2 YNFKEQ. The CDR3 totals 16 residues. The V and J ends lost 4 bases and 0 bases respectively, with 10 bases between them. In DNA, the CDR3 is TGTGCCAGCAGCCCCAGGGGAGACTCCTATAATTCACCCCTCCACTTT. It specifies CASSPRGDSYNSPLHF.

The rearrangement links TRBV27 to TRBJ2-2; 10 bases are shared with TRBD2. Trimming cost V 5 bases and J 3 bases; bases outside gene matches: 6. The germline V gene has CDR1 MNHEY and CDR2 SMNVEV (reference sequence). The CDR3 is made up of 16 amino acids. This CDR3 is CASSLTTSGDTGELFF. CDR3 DNA sequence: TGTGCCAGCAGTCTAACCACTAGCGGGGACACCGGGGAGCTGTTTTTT.

The gene calls are TRBV5-1 and TRBJ2-3; 11 bases map to TRBD2. CDR1 and CDR2 from the germline V gene are SGHRS and YFSETQ. The CDR3 extends over 15 amino acids. With 5 bases clipped from V and 5 bases from J, the junction kept 7 bases outside the gene matches. In DNA form, the CDR3 reads TGCGCCAGCAGAGGTAGCGGGAGGGCCGTAGATACGCAGTATTTT. It specifies CASRGSGRAVDTQYF. The full variable domain, completed using reference TRBV5-1 and TRBJ2-3, is KAGVTQTPRYLIKTRGQQVTLSCSPISGHRSVSWYQQTPGQGLQFLFEYFSETQRNKGNFPGRFSGRQFSNSRSEMNVSTLELGDSALYLCASRGSGRAVDTQYFGPGTRLTVL.